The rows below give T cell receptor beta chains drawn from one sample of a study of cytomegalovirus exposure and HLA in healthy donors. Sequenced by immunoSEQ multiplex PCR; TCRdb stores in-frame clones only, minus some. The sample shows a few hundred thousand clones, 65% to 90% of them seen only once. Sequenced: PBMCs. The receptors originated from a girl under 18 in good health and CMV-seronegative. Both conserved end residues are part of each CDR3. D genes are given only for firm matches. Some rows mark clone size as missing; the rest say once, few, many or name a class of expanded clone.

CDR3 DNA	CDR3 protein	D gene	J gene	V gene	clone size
TGTGCCAGCAGCCCCTACCTAGCGGGAGGGCTTAATGAGCAGTTCTTC	CASSPYLAGGLNEQFF	TRBD2	TRBJ2-1	TRBV7-3	.
TGTGCCAGCTCACCTCCCCAGGGAGGACAGCCCCAGCATTTT	CASSPPQGGQPQHF	.	TRBJ1-5	TRBV18	.
TGTGCCAGTAGTATAGATCGGGTAGGATATAATTCACCCCTCCACTTT	CASSIDRVGYNSPLHF	.	TRBJ1-6	TRBV19	once
TGTGCCAGCAGTGACTCGTGGAGTGAGCAGTTCTTC	CASSDSWSEQFF	.	TRBJ2-1	TRBV6-4	once
TGTGCCAGCAGTTTTTCTGTGACTTCCTCCTACGAGCAGTACTTC	CASSFSVTSSYEQYF	.	TRBJ2-7	TRBV27	.
TGTGCCAGCAGCAGACAGCTACAGGGAGATACCCGACCATTTAGCAATCAGCCCCAGCATTTT	CASSRQLQGDTRPFSNQPQHF	.	TRBJ1-5	TRBV7-8	.
TGTTCCAGCAGCGCCGGACACGCAACTAATGAAAAACTGTTTTTT	CSSSAGHATNEKLFF	.	TRBJ1-4	TRBV7-9	once
TGCAGCGTTGTGATGGGGAGTAGGGCTAATGAAAAACTGTTTTTT	CSVVMGSRANEKLFF	.	TRBJ1-4	TRBV29-1	.
TGTGCCAGTAACGACAGTCAAAATGAAAAACTGTTTTTT	CASNDSQNEKLFF	.	TRBJ1-4	TRBV19	.
TGTGCCAGCTCACCGCTCGAAAAGCGAGATACGCAGTATTTT	CASSPLEKRDTQYF	.	TRBJ2-3	TRBV18	.
TGTGCCAGCAAACCGGGAGGGGAGAACACCGGGGAGCTGTTTTTT	CASKPGGENTGELFF	TRBD2	TRBJ2-2	TRBV5-6	.
TGTGCCAGCAGCTCACACAAGGCCGGGGGGCGGTACACTGAAGCTTTCTTT	CASSSHKAGGRYTEAFF	.	TRBJ1-1	TRBV7-9	few
TGTGCCAGCAGACCGGGACAGCTGTCTGGCTACACCTTC	CASRPGQLSGYTF	TRBD1	TRBJ1-2	TRBV2	.
TGTGCCAGCAGTTTAAGTTTCGTGACAGGGGGCTACGAGCAGTACTTC	CASSLSFVTGGYEQYF	TRBD1	TRBJ2-7	TRBV28	.
TGTGCCACCAGCAGGGGGACAGGGAACGAAAAACTGTTTTTT	CATSRGTGNEKLFF	TRBD1	TRBJ1-4	TRBV15	.
TGTGCCTGGATCGACACCCATAACTATGGCTACACCTTC	CAWIDTHNYGYTF	.	TRBJ1-2	TRBV30	.
TGTGCCAGCAGCTTAACGGGGAGGACCGGGATTGACAGTATGGGCTACACCTTC	CASSLTGRTGIDSMGYTF	.	TRBJ1-2	TRBV7-3	.
TGTGCCTGGGCGGCGGGGCCCGGAAACACCATATATTTT	CAWAAGPGNTIYF	.	TRBJ1-3	TRBV30	.
TGTGCCAGCACCAGAGGTGGGTCGGACTACGAGCAGTACTTC	CASTRGGSDYEQYF	.	TRBJ2-7	TRBV9	.
TGCGCCAGCAGCTTCCGACAGGGGGCCGTAACTAACTATGGCTACACCTTC	CASSFRQGAVTNYGYTF	TRBD1	TRBJ1-2	TRBV5-1	.
TGTGCCAGTAGTATCACCGGGTTGAAAGGAAACACCATATATTTT	CASSITGLKGNTIYF	.	TRBJ1-3	TRBV19	.
TGTGCCAGCAGCCGTATGACAGGCCCCGCGAATCAGCCCCAGCATTTT	CASSRMTGPANQPQHF	.	TRBJ1-5	TRBV5-8	.
TGTGCCAGCAGCTTTAAATATGGCTACACCTTC	CASSFKYGYTF	.	TRBJ1-2	TRBV5-5	.
TGTGCTAGTGGTTTGTCAACAGGAACTGAAGCTTTCTTT	CASGLSTGTEAFF	.	TRBJ1-1	TRBV12-5	.
TGTGCCAGCAGCCCTACCCCCGACAGTAACATGAACACTGAAGCTTTCTTT	CASSPTPDSNMNTEAFF	.	TRBJ1-1	TRBV4-2	.
TGTGCCAGCAGCCGGGCTAGCGGGAGTAACGAGCAGTACTTC	CASSRASGSNEQYF	TRBD2	TRBJ2-7	TRBV14	.
TGTGCCAGCGGGACACCAACCTACGAGCAGTACTTC	CASGTPTYEQYF	.	TRBJ2-7	TRBV6-6	.
TGTTCCAGCAGCTTAGTAGCTTCGCTGGGGGCCAACTATGGCTACACCTTC	CSSSLVASLGANYGYTF	.	TRBJ1-2	TRBV7-9	.
TGTGCCAGCAGCTTGGCCTGGGCGGCGGGAGAAGAGTTAGGGAAAAACATTCAGTACTTC	CASSLAWAAGEELGKNIQYF	TRBD2	TRBJ2-4	TRBV5-8	.
TGTGCCAGCAGCTTGGGGGGAGAACTATCTGGGGCCAACGTCCTGACTTTC	CASSLGGELSGANVLTF	.	TRBJ2-6	TRBV5-4	.
TGTGCCAGCAGACCTCAGGGCCTCTCTGGAAACACCATATATTTT	CASRPQGLSGNTIYF	.	TRBJ1-3	TRBV6-1	.
TGCAGCGTTGCGGGGGGAAGTGGCACTGAAGCTTTCTTT	CSVAGGSGTEAFF	.	TRBJ1-1	TRBV29-1	.
TGTGCCAGCTGCCCCTTCACAGGGGGCGGCAATCAGCCCCAGCATTTT	CASCPFTGGGNQPQHF	TRBD1	TRBJ1-5	TRBV28	.
TGTGCCACCAGCCCCTGGCAGGGAGGTGAAGCTTTCTTT	CATSPWQGGEAFF	.	TRBJ1-1	TRBV15	.
TGTGCCAGCAGTGAAACCCGGGGGGAGCTGTTTTTT	CASSETRGELFF	.	TRBJ2-2	TRBV6-1	few
TGTGCCAGCAGTACCGGGACAGGATACTACGAGCAGTACTTC	CASSTGTGYYEQYF	TRBD1	TRBJ2-7	TRBV27	once
TGTGCCAGCAGCACCCTTTCCGGGGGCACAGATACGCAGTATTTT	CASSTLSGGTDTQYF	.	TRBJ2-3	TRBV7-9	.
TGTGCCAGCAGTGGAGGGCACAACCGGGACAGGGGTCGGGACACTGAAGCTTTCTTT	CASSGGHNRDRGRDTEAFF	TRBD1	TRBJ1-1	TRBV6-1	.
TGCAGCGTTGGCCAGGGCAGGGGCACTGAAGCTTTCTTT	CSVGQGRGTEAFF	.	TRBJ1-1	TRBV29-1	.
TGTGCCAGCAGGCTGGCGGGGACCCGGGGCGAGCAGTACTTC	CASRLAGTRGEQYF	.	TRBJ2-7	TRBV28	.
TGTGCCAGCACCCTAACAGGTCCCCCCTACAATGAGCAGTTCTTC	CASTLTGPPYNEQFF	.	TRBJ2-1	TRBV28	.
TGCGCCAGCAGCTTGGCAGGGAGGGGCTCACCCCTCCACTTT	CASSLAGRGSPLHF	.	TRBJ1-6	TRBV5-1	.
TGTGCCAGTGGCCCCGATAATTTGACGTCAGGGACTGGATCTGGCTACACCTTC	CASGPDNLTSGTGSGYTF	.	TRBJ1-2	TRBV6-4	.
TGTGCCAGCAGCTCTCAAACTAACGGGGACTATGGCTACACCTTC	CASSSQTNGDYGYTF	.	TRBJ1-2	TRBV7-9	.
TGTGCCAGTAGGGGGGACAGTCATAATTCACCCCTCCACTTT	CASRGDSHNSPLHF	TRBD1	TRBJ1-6	TRBV19	.
TGTGCCTGGAGTAACACACCCAACTATGGCTACACCTTC	CAWSNTPNYGYTF	.	TRBJ1-2	TRBV30	few
TGTGCCAGCAGCGATAAAGGGACATTTCAAGAGACCCAGTACTTC	CASSDKGTFQETQYF	.	TRBJ2-5	TRBV14	few
TGTGCCAGCAGCTTTGACAGGCCGACAACTAATGAAAAACTGTTTTTT	CASSFDRPTTNEKLFF	.	TRBJ1-4	TRBV11-2	.
TGTGCCAGCAGTTCTCAGGGGAACACCGGGGAGCTGTTTTTT	CASSSQGNTGELFF	.	TRBJ2-2	TRBV28	.